These T cell receptor beta chains were read from a single sample in a study of T-cell reconstitution after alpha-beta-depleted transplantation in children. TCRdb analysed the PCR reads with MiXCR anew, one entry per CDR3 protein. Of a few hundred thousand distinct CDR3 sequences detected, 13% appear once; the ten largest clones hold 2% to 2.5%. Material: PBMCs, mostly from graft donor cells, obtained 360 days after TCRalphabeta/CD19-depleted stem cell transplant. The source of these receptors is a male patient aged 10 to 17 who had a stem cell transplant for acute myeloid leukemia, so the T cells may come from the graft donor. Each CDR3 is given with its conserved first and last residue. The D gene is left open where the match is weak. Clone size is stated in some rows and not others, as once, few, many or a class when expanded.

abundance: -
v_gene: TRBV9
j_gene: TRBJ2-2
d_gene: -
CDR3nt: TGTGCCAGCAGCGTAAGTGGGAGAGGCACCGGGGAGCTGTTTTTT
CDR3aa: CASSVSGRGTGELFF

abundance: -
v_gene: TRBV7-3
j_gene: TRBJ2-5
d_gene: TRBD1
CDR3nt: TGTGCCAGCAGCCCCCAGGACTCGGGACAGGGAGAGACCCAGTACTTC
CDR3aa: CASSPQDSGQGETQYF

abundance: few
v_gene: TRBV6-5
j_gene: TRBJ2-5
d_gene: TRBD2
CDR3nt: TGTGCCAGCAGTTACCTAGCGGGAGGCAACCAAGAGACCCAGTACTTC
CDR3aa: CASSYLAGGNQETQYF

abundance: -
v_gene: TRBV18
j_gene: TRBJ2-7
d_gene: TRBD2
CDR3nt: TGTGCCAGCTCACCCTCGGGACTAGCGGGACCGGCGGTCTACGAGCAGTACTTC
CDR3aa: CASSPSGLAGPAVYEQYF

abundance: -
v_gene: TRBV20-1
j_gene: TRBJ2-7
d_gene: -
CDR3nt: TGCAGTGCTAGAGATCATGGAGGGACCGAGCAGTACTTC
CDR3aa: CSARDHGGTEQYF

abundance: -
v_gene: TRBV7-2
j_gene: TRBJ2-1
d_gene: -
CDR3nt: TGTGCCAGCAGAGGGCCTGGTAGCTCCTACAATGAGCAGTTCTTC
CDR3aa: CASRGPGSSYNEQFF

abundance: -
v_gene: TRBV29-1
j_gene: TRBJ2-5
d_gene: TRBD2
CDR3nt: TGCAGCGTTGATAAAGCGGGGCTCCTGTACCAAGAGACCCAGTACTTC
CDR3aa: CSVDKAGLLYQETQYF

abundance: few
v_gene: TRBV4-2
j_gene: TRBJ2-3
d_gene: TRBD2
CDR3nt: TGTGCCAGCAGCAGGACTAGCGGGAGGGCCGAAGATACGCAGTATTTT
CDR3aa: CASSRTSGRAEDTQYF

abundance: -
v_gene: TRBV6-5
j_gene: TRBJ2-3
d_gene: TRBD2
CDR3nt: TGTGCCAGCAGCCCTACCGGGACTAGAAAAGATACGCAGTATTTT
CDR3aa: CASSPTGTRKDTQYF

abundance: few
v_gene: TRBV5-5
j_gene: TRBJ2-1
d_gene: TRBD2
CDR3nt: TGTGCCAGCAGCTTGGGCGGGAGAAATGAGCAGTTCTTC
CDR3aa: CASSLGGRNEQFF

abundance: -
v_gene: TRBV5-1
j_gene: TRBJ2-3
d_gene: -
CDR3nt: TGCGCCAGCAGCCCCCGGGACACCCTTACTAGCACAGATACGCAGTATTTT
CDR3aa: CASSPRDTLTSTDTQYF

abundance: -
v_gene: TRBV20-1
j_gene: TRBJ2-5
d_gene: TRBD2
CDR3nt: TGCAGTGCTAGTGAGGAACTAGCGGGAGTTTACAAGACCCAGTACTTC
CDR3aa: CSASEELAGVYKTQYF

abundance: few
v_gene: TRBV5-1
j_gene: TRBJ2-7
d_gene: TRBD2
CDR3nt: TGCGCCAGCAGCTGGTCGGGACTATTCTACGAGCAGTACTTC
CDR3aa: CASSWSGLFYEQYF

abundance: -
v_gene: TRBV11-2
j_gene: TRBJ2-7
d_gene: -
CDR3nt: TGTGCCAGCAGCTTTACGGCCCCTAGCCGTTACGAGCAGTACTTC
CDR3aa: CASSFTAPSRYEQYF

abundance: many
v_gene: TRBV5-4
j_gene: TRBJ2-3
d_gene: -
CDR3nt: TGTGCCAGCAGCTTGCCAGGGGGGCGCACAGATACGCAGTATTTT
CDR3aa: CASSLPGGRTDTQYF

abundance: -
v_gene: TRBV30
j_gene: TRBJ2-1
d_gene: -
CDR3nt: TGTGCCTGGAGTGTACGGGCGAGGGGGGGCAATGAGCAGTTCTTC
CDR3aa: CAWSVRARGGNEQFF

abundance: few
v_gene: TRBV28
j_gene: TRBJ1-1
d_gene: -
CDR3nt: TGTGCCAGCAGTCTATTGGGGAGGACTGAAGCTTTCTTT
CDR3aa: CASSLLGRTEAFF

abundance: few
v_gene: TRBV7-2
j_gene: TRBJ2-3
d_gene: TRBD2
CDR3nt: TGTGCCAGCAGCATGCAAATCGGGACTAGCGGGCGAGATACGCAGTATTTT
CDR3aa: CASSMQIGTSGRDTQYF

abundance: few
v_gene: TRBV7-2
j_gene: TRBJ2-1
d_gene: -
CDR3nt: TGTGCCAGCAGCTTAGGGGCGGGATCCTACAATGAGCAGTTCTTC
CDR3aa: CASSLGAGSYNEQFF

abundance: many
v_gene: TRBV20-1
j_gene: TRBJ2-3
d_gene: -
CDR3nt: TGCAGTGCTAGCTGGGAAGCCTTCACAGATACGCAGTATTTT
CDR3aa: CSASWEAFTDTQYF

abundance: -
v_gene: TRBV28
j_gene: TRBJ2-5
d_gene: -
CDR3nt: TGTGCCAGCAGTTCCCAGGTCCCCAAGGTTACCCAAGAGACCCAGTACTTC
CDR3aa: CASSSQVPKVTQETQYF